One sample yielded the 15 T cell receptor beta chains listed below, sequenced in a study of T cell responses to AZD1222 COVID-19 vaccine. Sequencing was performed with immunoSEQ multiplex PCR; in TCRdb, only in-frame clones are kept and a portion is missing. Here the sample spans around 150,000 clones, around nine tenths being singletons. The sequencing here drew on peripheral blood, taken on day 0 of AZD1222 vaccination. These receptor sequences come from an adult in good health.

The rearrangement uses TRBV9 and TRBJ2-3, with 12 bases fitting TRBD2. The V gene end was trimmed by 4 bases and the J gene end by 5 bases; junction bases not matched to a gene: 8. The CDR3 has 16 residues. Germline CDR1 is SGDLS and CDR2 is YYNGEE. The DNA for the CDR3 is TGTGCCAGCAGCCCCCGACTAGCGGGAGAGAGAGATACGCAGTATTTT. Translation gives CASSPRLAGERDTQYF.

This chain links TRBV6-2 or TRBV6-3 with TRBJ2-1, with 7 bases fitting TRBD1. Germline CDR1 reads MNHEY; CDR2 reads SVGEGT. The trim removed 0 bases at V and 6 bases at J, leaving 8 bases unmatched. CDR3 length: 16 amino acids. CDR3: CASSYSRGGGSNEQFF. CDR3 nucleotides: TGTGCCAGCAGTTACTCGAGAGGGGGCGGATCCAATGAGCAGTTCTTC.

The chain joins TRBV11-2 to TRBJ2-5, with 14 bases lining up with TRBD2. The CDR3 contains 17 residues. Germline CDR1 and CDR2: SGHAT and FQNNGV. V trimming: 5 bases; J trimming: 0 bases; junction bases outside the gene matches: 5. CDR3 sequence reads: CASSPKGLAGDQETQYF. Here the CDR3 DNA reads TGTGCCAGCAGCCCCAAGGGACTAGCGGGAGACCAAGAGACCCAGTACTTC. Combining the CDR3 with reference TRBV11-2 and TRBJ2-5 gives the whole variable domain EAGVAQSPRYKIIEKRQSVAFWCNPISGHATLYWYQQILGQGPKLLIQFQNNGVVDDSQLPKDRFSAERLKGVDSTLKIQPAKLEDSAVYLCASSPKGLAGDQETQYFGPGTRLLVL.

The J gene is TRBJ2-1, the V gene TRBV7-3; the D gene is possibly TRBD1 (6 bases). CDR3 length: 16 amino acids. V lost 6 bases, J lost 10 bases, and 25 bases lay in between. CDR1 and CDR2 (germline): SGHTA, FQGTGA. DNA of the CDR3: TGTGCCAGCAGTCACATCCCCGGGACACGTAGTACGGAGCAGTTCTTC. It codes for CASSHIPGTRSTEQFF.

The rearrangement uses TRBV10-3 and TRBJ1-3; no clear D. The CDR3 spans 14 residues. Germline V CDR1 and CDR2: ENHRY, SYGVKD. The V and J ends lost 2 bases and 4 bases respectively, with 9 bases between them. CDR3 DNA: TGTGCCATCAGTGAGCCTGGAACAGGAAACACCATATATTTT. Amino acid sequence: CAISEPGTGNTIYF.

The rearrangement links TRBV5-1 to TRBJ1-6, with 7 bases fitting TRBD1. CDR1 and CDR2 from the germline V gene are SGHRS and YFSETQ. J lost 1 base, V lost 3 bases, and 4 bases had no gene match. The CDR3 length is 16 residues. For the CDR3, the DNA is TGCGCCAGCAGCTCACAGGGGTTGTCCTATAATTCACCCCTCCACTTT. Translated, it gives CASSSQGLSYNSPLHF.

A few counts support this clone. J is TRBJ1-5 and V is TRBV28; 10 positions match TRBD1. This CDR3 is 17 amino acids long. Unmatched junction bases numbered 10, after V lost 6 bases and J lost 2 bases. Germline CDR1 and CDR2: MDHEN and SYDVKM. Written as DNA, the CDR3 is TGTGCCAGCAGGAGACAGGGGGCCTCTGCTGGCAATCAGCCCCAGCATTTT. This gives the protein CASRRQGASAGNQPQHF. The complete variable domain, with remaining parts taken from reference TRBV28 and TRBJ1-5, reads DVKVTQSSRYLVKRTGEKVFLECVQDMDHENMFWYRQDPGLGLRLIYFSYDVKMKEKGDIPEGYSVSREKKERFSLILESASTNQTSMYLCASRRQGASAGNQPQHFGDGTRLSIL.

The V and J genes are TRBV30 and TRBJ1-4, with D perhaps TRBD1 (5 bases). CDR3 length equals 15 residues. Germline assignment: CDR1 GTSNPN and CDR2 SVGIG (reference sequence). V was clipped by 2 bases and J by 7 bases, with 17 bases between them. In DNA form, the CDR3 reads TGTGCCTGGAGTCCAACGGACATGGGGGGTGAAAAACTGTTTTTT. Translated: CAWSPTDMGGEKLFF.

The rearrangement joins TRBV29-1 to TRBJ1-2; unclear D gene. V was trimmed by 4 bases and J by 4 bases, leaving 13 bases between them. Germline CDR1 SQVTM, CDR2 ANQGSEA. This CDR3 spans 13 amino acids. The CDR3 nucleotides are TGCAGCGTTGGGGAGGCCCTGAGCTATGGCTACACCTTC. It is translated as CSVGEALSYGYTF.

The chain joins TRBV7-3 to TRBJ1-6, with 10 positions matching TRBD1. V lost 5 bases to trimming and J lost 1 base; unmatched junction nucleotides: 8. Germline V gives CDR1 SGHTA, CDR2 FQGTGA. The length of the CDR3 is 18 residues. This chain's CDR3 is CASSPRQGAESYNSPLHF. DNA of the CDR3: TGTGCCAGCAGCCCGAGACAGGGGGCGGAATCCTATAATTCACCCCTCCACTTT.

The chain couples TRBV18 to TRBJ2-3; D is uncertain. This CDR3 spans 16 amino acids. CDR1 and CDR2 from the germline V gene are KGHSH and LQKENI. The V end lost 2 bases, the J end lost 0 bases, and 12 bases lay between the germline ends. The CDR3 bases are TGTGCCAGCTCACCATCACTGGCTACTAGCACAGATACGCAGTATTTT. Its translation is CASSPSLATSTDTQYF.

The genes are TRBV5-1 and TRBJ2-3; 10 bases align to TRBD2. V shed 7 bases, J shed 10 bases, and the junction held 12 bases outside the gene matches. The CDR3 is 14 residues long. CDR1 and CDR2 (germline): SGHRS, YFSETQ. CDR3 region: CASGWGLAGVPQYF. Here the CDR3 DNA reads TGCGCCAGCGGCTGGGGTCTAGCGGGAGTCCCGCAGTATTTT.

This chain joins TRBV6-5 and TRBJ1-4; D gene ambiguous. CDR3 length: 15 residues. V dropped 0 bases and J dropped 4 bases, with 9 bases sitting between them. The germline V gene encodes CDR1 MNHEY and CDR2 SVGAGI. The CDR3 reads CASSYSFAGNEKLFF. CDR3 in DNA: TGTGCCAGCAGTTACTCGTTCGCCGGTAATGAAAAACTGTTTTTT.

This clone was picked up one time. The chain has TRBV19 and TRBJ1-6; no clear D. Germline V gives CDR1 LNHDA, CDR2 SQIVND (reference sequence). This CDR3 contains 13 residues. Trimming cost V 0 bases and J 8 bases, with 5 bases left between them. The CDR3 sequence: CASSIDLDSPLHF. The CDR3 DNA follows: TGTGCCAGTAGTATAGATCTCGATTCACCCCTCCACTTT. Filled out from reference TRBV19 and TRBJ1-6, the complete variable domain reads DGGITQSPKYLFRKEGQNVTLSCEQNLNHDAMYWYRQDPGQGLRLIYYSQIVNDFQKGDIAEGYSVSREKKESFPLTVTSAQKNPTAFYLCASSIDLDSPLHFGNGTRLTVT.

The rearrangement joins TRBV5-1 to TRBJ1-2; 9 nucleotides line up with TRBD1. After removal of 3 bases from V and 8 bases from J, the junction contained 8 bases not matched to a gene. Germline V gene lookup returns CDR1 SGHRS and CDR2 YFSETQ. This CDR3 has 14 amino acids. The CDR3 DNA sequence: TGCGCCAGCAGCTCAACAGGGGGCTCGGTGGGCTACACCTTC. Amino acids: CASSSTGGSVGYTF.